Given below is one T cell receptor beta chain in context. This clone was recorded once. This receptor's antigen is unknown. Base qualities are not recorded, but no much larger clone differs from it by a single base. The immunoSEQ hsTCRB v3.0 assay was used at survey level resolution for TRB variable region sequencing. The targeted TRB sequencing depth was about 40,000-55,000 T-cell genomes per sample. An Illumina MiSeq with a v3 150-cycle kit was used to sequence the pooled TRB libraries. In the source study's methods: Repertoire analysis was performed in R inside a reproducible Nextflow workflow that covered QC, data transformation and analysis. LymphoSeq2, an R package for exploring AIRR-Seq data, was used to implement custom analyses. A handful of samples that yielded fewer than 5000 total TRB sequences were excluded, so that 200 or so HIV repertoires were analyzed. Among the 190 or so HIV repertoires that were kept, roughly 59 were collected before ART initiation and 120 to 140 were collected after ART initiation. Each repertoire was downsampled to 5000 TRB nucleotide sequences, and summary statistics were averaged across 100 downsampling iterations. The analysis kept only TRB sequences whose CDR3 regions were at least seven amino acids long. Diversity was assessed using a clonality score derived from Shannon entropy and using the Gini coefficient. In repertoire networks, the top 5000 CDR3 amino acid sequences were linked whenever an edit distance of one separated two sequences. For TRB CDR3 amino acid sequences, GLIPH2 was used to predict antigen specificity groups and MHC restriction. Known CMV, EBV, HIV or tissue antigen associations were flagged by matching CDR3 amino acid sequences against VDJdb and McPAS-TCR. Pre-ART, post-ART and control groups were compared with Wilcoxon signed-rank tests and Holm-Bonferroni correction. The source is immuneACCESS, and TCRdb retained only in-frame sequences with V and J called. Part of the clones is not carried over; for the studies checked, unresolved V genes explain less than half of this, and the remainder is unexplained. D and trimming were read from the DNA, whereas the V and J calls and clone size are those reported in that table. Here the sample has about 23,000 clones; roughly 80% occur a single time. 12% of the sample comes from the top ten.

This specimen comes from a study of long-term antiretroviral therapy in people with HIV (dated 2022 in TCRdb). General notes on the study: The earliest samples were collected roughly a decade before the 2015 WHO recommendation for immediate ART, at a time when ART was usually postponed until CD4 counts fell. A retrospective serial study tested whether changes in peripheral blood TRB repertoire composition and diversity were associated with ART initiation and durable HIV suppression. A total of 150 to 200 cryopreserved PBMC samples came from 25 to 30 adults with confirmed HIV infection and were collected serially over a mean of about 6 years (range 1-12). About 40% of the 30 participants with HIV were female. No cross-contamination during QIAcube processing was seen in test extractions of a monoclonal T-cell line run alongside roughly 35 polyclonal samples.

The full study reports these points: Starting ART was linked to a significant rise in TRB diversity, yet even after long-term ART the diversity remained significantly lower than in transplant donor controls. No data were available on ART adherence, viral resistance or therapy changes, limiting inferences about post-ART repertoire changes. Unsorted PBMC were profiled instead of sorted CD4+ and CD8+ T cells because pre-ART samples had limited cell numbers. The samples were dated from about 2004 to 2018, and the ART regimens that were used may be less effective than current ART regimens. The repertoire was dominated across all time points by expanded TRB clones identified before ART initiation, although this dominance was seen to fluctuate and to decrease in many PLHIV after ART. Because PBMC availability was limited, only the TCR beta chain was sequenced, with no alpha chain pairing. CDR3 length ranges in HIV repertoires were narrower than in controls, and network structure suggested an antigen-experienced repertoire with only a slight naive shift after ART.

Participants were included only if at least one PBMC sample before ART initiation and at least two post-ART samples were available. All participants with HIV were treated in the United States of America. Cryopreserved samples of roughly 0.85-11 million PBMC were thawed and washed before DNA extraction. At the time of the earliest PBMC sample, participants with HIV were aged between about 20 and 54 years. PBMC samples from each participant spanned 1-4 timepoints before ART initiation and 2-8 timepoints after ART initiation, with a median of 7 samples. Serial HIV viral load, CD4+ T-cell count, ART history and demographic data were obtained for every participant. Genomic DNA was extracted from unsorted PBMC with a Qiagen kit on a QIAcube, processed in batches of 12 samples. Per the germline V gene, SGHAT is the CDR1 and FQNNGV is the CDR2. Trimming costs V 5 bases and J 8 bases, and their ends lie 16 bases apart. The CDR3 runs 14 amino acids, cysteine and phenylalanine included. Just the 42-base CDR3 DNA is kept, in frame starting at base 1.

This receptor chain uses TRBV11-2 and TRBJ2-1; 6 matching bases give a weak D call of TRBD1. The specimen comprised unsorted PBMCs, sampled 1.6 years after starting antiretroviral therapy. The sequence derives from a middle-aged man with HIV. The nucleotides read TGTGCCAGCAGCCCGCCCACAGGGTCGGATGAGCAGTTCTTC. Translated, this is CASSPPTGSDEQFF.